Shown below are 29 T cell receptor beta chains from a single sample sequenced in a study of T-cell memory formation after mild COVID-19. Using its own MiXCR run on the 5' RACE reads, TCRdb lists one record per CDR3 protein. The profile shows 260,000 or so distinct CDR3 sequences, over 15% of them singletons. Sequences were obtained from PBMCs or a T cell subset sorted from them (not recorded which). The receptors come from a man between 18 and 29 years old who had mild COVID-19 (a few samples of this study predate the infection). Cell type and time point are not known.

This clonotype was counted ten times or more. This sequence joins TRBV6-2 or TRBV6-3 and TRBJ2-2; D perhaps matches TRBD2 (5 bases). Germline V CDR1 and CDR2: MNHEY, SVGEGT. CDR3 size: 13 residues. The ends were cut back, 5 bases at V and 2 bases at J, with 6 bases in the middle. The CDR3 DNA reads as TGTGCCAGCAGTCGGGGAAACACCGGGGAGCTGTTTTTT. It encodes CASSRGNTGELFF.

CDR3 amino acids: CASSPVGTGGFYEQYV. The CDR3 nucleotides read TGTGCCAGCAGTCCGGTTGGGACAGGGGGCTTCTACGAGCAGTACGTC. This chain joins TRBV27 and TRBJ2-7; TRBD1 matches 12 bases. V dropped 5 bases and J dropped 3; count of bases not matched to a gene: 8. CDR1 is MNHEY, CDR2 SMNVEV, per germline (reference sequence). This CDR3 spans 16 amino acids.

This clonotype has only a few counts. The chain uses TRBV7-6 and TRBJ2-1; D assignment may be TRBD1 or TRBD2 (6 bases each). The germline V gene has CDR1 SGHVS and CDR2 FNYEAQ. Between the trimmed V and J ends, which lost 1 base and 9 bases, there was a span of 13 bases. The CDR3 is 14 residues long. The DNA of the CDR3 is TGTGCCAGCAGCTTAGGCGAGGGGGGTGTTGAGCAGTTCTTC. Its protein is CASSLGEGGVEQFF.

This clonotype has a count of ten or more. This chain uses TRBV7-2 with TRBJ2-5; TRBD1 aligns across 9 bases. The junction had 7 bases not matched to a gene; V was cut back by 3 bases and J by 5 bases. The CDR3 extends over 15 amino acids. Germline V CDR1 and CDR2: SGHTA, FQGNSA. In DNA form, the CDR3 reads TGTGCCAGCAGCTTGGGGACAGGGACGGTGGAGACCCAGTACTTC. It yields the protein CASSLGTGTVETQYF. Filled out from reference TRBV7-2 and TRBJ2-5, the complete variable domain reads GAGVSQSPSNKVTEKGKDVELRCDPISGHTALYWYRQSLGQGLEFLIYFQGNSAPDKSGLPSDRFSAERTGGSVSTLTIQRTQQEDSAVYLCASSLGTGTVETQYFGPGTRLLVL.

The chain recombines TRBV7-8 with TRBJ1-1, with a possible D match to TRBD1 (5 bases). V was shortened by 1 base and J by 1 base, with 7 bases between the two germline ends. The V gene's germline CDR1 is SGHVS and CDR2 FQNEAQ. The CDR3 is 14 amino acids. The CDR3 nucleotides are TGTGCCAGCAGCTTAGTCCAGGGGAACACTGAAGCTTTCTTT. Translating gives CASSLVQGNTEAFF.

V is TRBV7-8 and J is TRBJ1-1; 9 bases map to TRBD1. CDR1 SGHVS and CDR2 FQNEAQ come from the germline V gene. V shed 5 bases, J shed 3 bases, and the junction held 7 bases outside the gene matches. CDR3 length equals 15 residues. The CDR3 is CASSTTGGADTEAFF. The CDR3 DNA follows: TGTGCCAGCAGCACCACAGGGGGCGCGGACACTGAAGCTTTCTTT.

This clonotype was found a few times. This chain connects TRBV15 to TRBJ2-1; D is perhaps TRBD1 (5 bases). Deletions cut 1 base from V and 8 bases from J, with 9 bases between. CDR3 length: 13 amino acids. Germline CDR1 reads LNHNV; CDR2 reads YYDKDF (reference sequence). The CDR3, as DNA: TGTGCCACCAGCAGAGTCCAGGGCGATGAGCAGTTCTTC. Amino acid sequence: CATSRVQGDEQFF.

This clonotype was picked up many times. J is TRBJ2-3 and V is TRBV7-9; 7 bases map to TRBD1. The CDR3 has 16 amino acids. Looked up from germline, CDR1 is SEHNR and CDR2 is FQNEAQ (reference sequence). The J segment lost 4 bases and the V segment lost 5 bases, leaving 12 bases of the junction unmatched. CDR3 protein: CASSPHPTGAADTQYF. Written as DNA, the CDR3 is TGTGCCAGCAGCCCCCACCCAACAGGGGCGGCAGATACGCAGTATTTT.

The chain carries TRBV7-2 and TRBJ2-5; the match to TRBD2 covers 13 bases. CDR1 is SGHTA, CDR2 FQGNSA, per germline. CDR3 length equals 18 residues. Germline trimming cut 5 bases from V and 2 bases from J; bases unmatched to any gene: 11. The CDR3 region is CASSPGATSGGGQETQYF. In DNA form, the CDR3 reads TGTGCCAGCAGCCCGGGCGCCACTAGCGGGGGGGGACAAGAGACCCAGTACTTC.

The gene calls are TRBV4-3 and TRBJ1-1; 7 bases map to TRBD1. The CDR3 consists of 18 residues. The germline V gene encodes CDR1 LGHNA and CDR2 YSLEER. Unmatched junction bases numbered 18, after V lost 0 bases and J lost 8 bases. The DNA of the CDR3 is TGCGCCAGCAGCCAAGATTGGGAAGGGGGCGCGAGGGAGACCGAAGCTTTCTTT. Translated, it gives CASSQDWEGGARETEAFF.

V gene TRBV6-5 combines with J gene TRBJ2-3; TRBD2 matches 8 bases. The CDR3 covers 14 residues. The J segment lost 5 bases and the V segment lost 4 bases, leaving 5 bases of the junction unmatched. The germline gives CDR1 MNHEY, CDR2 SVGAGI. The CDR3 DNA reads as TGTGCCAGCAGTTCGGGGGGGCCAAGAGATACGCAGTATTTT. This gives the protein CASSSGGPRDTQYF.

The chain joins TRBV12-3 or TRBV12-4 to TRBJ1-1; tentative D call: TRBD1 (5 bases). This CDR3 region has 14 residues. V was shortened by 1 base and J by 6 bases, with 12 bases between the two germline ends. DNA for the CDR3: TGTGCCAGCAGTTTAGGGGGGATCGGTGCTGAAGCTTTCTTT. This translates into CASSLGGIGAEAFF.

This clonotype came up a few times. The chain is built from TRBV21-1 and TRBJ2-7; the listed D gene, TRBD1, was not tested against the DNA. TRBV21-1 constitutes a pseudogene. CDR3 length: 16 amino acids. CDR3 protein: CASSEGTGGQYYEQYV. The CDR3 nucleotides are TGTGCCAGCAGCGAGGGGACAGGGGGCCAATACTACGAGCAGTACGTC.

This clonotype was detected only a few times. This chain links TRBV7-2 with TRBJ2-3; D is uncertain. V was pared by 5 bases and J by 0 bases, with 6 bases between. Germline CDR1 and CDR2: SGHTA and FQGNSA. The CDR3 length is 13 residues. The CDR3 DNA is TGTGCCAGCAGCCCCACCAGCACAGATACGCAGTATTTT. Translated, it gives CASSPTSTDTQYF.

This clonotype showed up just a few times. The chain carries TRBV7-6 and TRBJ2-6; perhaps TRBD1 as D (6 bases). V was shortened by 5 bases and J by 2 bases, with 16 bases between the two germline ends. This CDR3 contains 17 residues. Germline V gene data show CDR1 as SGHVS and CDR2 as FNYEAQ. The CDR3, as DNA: TGTGCCAGCAGCAGACATACAGGGTCTCCTGGGGCCAACGTCCTGACTTTC. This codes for CASSRHTGSPGANVLTF.

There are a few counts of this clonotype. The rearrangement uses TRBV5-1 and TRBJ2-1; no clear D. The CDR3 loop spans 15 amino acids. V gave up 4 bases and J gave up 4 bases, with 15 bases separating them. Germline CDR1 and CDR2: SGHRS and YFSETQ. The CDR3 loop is CASSPEPRSYNEQFF. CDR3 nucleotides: TGCGCCAGCAGCCCCGAACCCCGGTCGTACAATGAGCAGTTCTTC. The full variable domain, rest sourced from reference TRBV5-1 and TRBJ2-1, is KAGVTQTPRYLIKTRGQQVTLSCSPISGHRSVSWYQQTPGQGLQFLFEYFSETQRNKGNFPGRFSGRQFSNSRSEMNVSTLELGDSALYLCASSPEPRSYNEQFFGPGTRLTVL.

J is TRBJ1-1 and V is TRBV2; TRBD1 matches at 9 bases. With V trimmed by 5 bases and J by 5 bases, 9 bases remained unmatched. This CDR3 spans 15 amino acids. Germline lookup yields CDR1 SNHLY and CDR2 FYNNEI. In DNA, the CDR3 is TGTGCCAGCAGTTCCGAGGGACAGGGCATGACTGAAGCTTTCTTT. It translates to CASSSEGQGMTEAFF.

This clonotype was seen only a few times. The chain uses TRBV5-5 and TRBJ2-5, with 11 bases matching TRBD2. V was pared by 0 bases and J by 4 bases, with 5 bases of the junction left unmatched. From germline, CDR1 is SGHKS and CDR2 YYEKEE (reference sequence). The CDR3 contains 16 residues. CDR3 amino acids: CASSLVLAGGRETQYF. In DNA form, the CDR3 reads TGTGCCAGCAGCTTGGTCCTAGCGGGGGGCAGAGAGACCCAGTACTTC.

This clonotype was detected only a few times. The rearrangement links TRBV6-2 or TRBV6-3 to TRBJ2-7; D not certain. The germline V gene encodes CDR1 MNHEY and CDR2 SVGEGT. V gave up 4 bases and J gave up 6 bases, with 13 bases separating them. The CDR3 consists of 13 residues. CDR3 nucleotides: TGTGCCAGCAGTTCGGGTCTAGAAGGCGAGCAGTACGTC. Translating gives CASSSGLEGEQYV.

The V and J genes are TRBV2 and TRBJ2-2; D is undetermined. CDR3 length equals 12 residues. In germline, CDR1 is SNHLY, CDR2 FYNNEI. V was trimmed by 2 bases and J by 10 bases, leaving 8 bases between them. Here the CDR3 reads CASSELVQELFF. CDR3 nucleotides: TGTGCCAGCAGTGAACTGGTCCAGGAGCTGTTTTTT.

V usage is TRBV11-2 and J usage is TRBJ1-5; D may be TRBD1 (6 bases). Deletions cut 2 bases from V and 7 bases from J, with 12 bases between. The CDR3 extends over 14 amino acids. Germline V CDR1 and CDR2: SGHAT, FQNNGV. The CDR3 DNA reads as TGTGCCAGCAGCTTATCAGGGGTGGAGCAGCCCCAGCATTTT. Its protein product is CASSLSGVEQPQHF.

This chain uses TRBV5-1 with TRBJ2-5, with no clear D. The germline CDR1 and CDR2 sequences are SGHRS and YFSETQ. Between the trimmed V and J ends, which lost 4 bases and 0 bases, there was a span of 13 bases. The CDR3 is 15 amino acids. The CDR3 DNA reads TGCGCCAGCAGCCCCGAGACAAGACACCAAGAGACCCAGTACTTC. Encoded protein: CASSPETRHQETQYF.

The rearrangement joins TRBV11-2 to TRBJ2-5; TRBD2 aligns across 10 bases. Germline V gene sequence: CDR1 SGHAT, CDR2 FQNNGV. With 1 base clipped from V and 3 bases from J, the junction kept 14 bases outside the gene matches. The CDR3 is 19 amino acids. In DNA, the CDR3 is TGTGCCAGCAGCTTAGGATTGTATTTGAGCGGGGGGGCGGAAGAGACCCAGTACTTC. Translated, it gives CASSLGLYLSGGAEETQYF.

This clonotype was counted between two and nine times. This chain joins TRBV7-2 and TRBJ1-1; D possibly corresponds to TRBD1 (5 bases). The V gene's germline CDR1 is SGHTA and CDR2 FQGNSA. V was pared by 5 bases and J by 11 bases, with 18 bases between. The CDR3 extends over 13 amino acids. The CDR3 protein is CASSNRPGTAAFF. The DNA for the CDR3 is TGTGCCAGCAGCAACAGGCCCGGGACGGCCGCTTTCTTT.

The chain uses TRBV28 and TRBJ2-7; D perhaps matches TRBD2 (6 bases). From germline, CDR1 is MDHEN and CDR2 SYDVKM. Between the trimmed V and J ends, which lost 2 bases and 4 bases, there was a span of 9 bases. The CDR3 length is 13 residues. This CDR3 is CASSLPGVYEQYV. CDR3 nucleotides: TGTGCCAGCAGTTTACCGGGGGTTTACGAGCAGTACGTC.

DNA for the CDR3: TGTGCCAGCAGCTTAGCCGGGCACCTCTTCACCGGGGAGCTGTTTTTT. Its protein product is CASSLAGHLFTGELFF. This chain connects TRBV7-2 to TRBJ2-2; D remains ambiguous. This CDR3 comprises 16 residues. Trimming took 0 bases from V and 4 from J, leaving 12 bases between them. Germline CDR1 SGHTA, CDR2 FQGNSA.

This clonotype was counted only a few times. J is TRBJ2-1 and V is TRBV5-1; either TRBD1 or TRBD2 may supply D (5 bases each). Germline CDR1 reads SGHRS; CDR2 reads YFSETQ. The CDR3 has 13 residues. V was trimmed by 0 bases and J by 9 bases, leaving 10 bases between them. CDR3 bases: TGCGCCAGCAGCTTGGGAGGGGTGATTGAGCAGTTCTTC. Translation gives CASSLGGVIEQFF.

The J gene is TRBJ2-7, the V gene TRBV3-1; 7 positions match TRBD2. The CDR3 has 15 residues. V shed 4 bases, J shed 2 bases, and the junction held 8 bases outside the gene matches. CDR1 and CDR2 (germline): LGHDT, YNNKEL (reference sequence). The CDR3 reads CASSPGSGATYEQYF. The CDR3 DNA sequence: TGTGCCAGCAGCCCCGGGAGCGGGGCAACCTACGAGCAGTACTTC.

The CDR3: CASSSVGSDSRNTEAFF. The CDR3 DNA follows: TGTGCCAGCAGCTCTGTGGGGTCGGACTCAAGGAACACTGAAGCTTTCTTT. The chain is built from TRBV7-3 and TRBJ1-1; D gene unclear. V was clipped by 4 bases and J by 1 base, with 19 bases between them. This CDR3 spans 17 amino acids. Germline CDR1 is SGHTA and CDR2 is FQGTGA.